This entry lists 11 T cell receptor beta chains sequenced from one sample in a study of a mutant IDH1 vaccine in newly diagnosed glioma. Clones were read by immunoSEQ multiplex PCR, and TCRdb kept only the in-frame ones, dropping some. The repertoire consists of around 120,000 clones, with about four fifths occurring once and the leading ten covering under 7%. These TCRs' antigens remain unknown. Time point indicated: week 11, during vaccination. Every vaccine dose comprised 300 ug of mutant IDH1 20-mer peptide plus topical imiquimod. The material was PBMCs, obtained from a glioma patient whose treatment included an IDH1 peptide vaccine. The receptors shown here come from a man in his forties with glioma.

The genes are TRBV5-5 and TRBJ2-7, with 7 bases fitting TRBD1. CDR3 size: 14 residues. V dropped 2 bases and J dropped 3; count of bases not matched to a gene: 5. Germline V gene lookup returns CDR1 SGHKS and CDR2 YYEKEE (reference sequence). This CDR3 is CASSFRDSFYEQYF. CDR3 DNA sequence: TGTGCCAGCAGCTTCAGGGACAGCTTCTACGAGCAGTACTTC.

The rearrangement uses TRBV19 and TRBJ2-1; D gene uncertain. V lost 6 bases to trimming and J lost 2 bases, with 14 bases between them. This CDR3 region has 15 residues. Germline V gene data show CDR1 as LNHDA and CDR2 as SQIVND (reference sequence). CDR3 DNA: TGTGCCAGTAGCATGGACCGGAGCGCCTACAATGAGCAGTTCTTC. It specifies CASSMDRSAYNEQFF.

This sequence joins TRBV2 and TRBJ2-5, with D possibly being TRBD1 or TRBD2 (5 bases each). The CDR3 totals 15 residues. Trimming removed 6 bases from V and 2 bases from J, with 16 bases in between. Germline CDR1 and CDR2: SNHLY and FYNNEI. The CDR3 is CASRGVGVAQETQYF. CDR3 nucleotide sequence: TGTGCCAGCAGGGGGGTGGGCGTGGCTCAAGAGACCCAGTACTTC. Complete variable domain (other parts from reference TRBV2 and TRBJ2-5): EPEVTQTPSHQVTQMGQEVILRCVPISNHLYFYWYRQILGQKVEFLVSFYNNEISEKSEIFDDQFSVERPDGSNFTLKIRSTKLEDSAMYFCASRGVGVAQETQYFGPGTRLLVL.

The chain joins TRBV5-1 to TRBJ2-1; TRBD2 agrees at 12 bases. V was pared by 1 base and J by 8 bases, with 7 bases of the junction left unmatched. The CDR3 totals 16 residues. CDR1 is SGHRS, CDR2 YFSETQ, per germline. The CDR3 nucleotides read TGCGCCAGCAGCTTGACCCTAGCGGGGGGGGTCTATGAGCAGTTCTTC. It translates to CASSLTLAGGVYEQFF.

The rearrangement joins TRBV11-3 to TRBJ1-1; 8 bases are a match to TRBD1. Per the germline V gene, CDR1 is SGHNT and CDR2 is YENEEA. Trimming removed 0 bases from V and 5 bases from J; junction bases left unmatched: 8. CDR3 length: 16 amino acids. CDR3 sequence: CASSLESGQGTTEAFF. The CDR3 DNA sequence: TGTGCCAGCAGCTTAGAATCAGGACAGGGAACAACTGAAGCTTTCTTT.

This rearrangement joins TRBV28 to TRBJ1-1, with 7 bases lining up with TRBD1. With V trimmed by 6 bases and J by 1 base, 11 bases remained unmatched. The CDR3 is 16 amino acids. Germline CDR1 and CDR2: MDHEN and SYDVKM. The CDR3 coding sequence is TGTGCCAGCAGCCCACTCCTAGGGACAGCGAACACTGAAGCTTTCTTT. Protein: CASSPLLGTANTEAFF.

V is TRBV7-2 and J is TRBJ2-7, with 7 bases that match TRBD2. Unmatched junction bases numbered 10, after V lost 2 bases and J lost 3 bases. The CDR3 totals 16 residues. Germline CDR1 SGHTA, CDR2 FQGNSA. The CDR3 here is CASSLRSSGFRYEQYF. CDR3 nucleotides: TGTGCCAGCAGCTTACGCAGTAGCGGGTTCCGCTACGAGCAGTACTTC. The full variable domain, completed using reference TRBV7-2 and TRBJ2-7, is GAGVSQSPSNKVTEKGKDVELRCDPISGHTALYWYRQSLGQGLEFLIYFQGNSAPDKSGLPSDRFSAERTGGSVSTLTIQRTQQEDSAVYLCASSLRSSGFRYEQYFGPGTRLTVT.

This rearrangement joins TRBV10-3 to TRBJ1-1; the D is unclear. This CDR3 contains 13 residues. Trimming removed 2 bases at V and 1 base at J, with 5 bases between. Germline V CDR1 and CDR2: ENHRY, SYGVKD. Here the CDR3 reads CAISEKGNTEAFF. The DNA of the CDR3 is TGTGCCATCAGTGAGAAGGGGAACACTGAAGCTTTCTTT.

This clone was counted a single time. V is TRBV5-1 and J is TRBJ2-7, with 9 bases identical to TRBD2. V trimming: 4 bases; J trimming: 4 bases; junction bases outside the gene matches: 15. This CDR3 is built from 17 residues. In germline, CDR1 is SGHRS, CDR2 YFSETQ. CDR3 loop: CASSPGRVSGRLYEQYF. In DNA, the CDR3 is TGCGCCAGCAGCCCAGGTCGGGTTAGCGGGAGACTTTACGAGCAGTACTTC. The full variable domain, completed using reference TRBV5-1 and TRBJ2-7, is KAGVTQTPRYLIKTRGQQVTLSCSPISGHRSVSWYQQTPGQGLQFLFEYFSETQRNKGNFPGRFSGRQFSNSRSEMNVSTLELGDSALYLCASSPGRVSGRLYEQYFGPGTRLTVT.

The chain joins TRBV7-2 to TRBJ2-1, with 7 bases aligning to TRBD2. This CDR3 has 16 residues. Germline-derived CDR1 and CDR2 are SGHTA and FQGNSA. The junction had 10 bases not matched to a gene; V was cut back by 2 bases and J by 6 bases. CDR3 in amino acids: CASSLNLGLAANEQFF. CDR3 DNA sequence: TGTGCCAGCAGCTTAAATCTCGGTCTAGCGGCCAATGAGCAGTTCTTC.

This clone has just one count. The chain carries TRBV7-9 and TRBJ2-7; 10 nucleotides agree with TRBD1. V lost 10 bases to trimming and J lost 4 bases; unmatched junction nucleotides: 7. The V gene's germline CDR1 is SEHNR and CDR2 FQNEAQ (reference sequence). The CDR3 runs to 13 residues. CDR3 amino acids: CATRGQGNYEQYF. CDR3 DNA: TGTGCCACCAGGGGACAGGGGAATTACGAGCAGTACTTC. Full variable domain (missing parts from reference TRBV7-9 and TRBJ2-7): DTGVSQNPRHKITKRGQNVTFRCDPISEHNRLYWYRQTLGQGPEFLTYFQNEAQLEKSRLLSDRFSAERPKGSFSTLEIQRTEQGDSAMYLCATRGQGNYEQYFGPGTRLTVT.